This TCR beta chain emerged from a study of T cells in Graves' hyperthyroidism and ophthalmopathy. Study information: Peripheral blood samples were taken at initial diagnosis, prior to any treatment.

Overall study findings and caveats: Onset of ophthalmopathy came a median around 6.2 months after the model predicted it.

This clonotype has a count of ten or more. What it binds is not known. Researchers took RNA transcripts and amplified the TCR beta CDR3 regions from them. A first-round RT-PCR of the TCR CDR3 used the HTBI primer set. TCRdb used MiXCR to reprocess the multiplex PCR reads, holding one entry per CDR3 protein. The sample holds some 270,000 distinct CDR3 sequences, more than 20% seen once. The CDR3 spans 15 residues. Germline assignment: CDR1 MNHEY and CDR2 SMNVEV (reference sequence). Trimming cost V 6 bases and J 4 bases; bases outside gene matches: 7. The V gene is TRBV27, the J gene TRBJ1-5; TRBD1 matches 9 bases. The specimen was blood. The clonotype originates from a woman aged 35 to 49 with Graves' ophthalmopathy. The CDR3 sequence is CASSPWDRVNQPQHF. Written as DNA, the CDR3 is TGTGCCAGCAGCCCCTGGGACAGGGTAAATCAGCCCCAGCATTTT.